This is a list of T cell receptor beta chains from one sample in a study of T-cell reconstitution after alpha-beta-depleted transplantation in children. TCRdb redid the calling of the PCR reads with MiXCR, one entry per CDR3 protein. The sample consists of around 130,000 distinct CDR3 sequences, 8.5% to 10% of them appearing once. The starting material was PBMCs, mostly from graft donor cells, obtained 180 days after TCRalphabeta/CD19-depleted stem cell transplant. These receptors all come from a girl less than two years old who had a stem cell transplant for combined immunodeficiency, so the T cells may come from the graft donor. CDR3s include the opening cysteine and the closing phenylalanine or tryptophan. D genes are given only for firm matches. Rows may omit the clone size; those that give it use once, few, many or a size class.

>few|TRBJ2-7|-|TRBV4-3
TGCGCCAGCAGCCAGTCCACAGGGATCCCCTGGAGCTCCTACGAGCAGTACTTC
CASSQSTGIPWSSYEQYF
>-|TRBJ1-2|-|TRBV27
TGTGCCAGCAGCCTCGCGGCAGGGTCTGATGGCTACACCTTC
CASSLAAGSDGYTF
>few|TRBJ2-4|-|TRBV21-1
TGTGCCAGCAGCAAACGGCAGGAGGGGATTATACTAGCCAAAAACATTCAGTACTTC
CASSKRQEGIILAKNIQYF
>once|TRBJ2-5|TRBD1|TRBV10-3
TGTGCCATCGGTGGGGGACAGGGCCGAGGGGCAGAGACCCAGTACTTC
CAIGGGQGRGAETQYF
>-|TRBJ1-4|-|TRBV7-2
TGTGCCAGCAGCTTAGGAGGGATGGAAAAACTGTTTTTT
CASSLGGMEKLFF
>few|TRBJ2-1|TRBD2|TRBV7-6
TGTGCCAGCAGCTGGGGACTAGCGGGGGGGTACAATGAGCAGTTCTTC
CASSWGLAGGYNEQFF
>-|TRBJ2-1|TRBD2|TRBV6-1
TGTGCCAGCAGCCCCACTAGCGGGGGGGCCTACAATGATCAGTTCTTC
CASSPTSGGAYNDQFF
>-|TRBJ2-1|TRBD1|TRBV6-2/TRBV6-3
TGTGCCAGCGGACAGGTCCTCAGGCCCTACAATGAGCAGTTCTTC
CASGQVLRPYNEQFF
>few|TRBJ2-1|-|TRBV10-3
TGTGCCATCAGTGAGTCGATCAGCACTAGGACCTCCTACAATGAGCAGTTCTTC
CAISESISTRTSYNEQFF
>few|TRBJ1-2|TRBD1|TRBV27
TGTGCCAGCAGTTTCGGACAGGGGGCTAAAGGCTACACCTTC
CASSFGQGAKGYTF
>few|TRBJ2-1|-|TRBV5-1
TGCGCCAGCAGCGTAGCACCGAGCTCCTACAATGAGCAGTTCTTC
CASSVAPSSYNEQFF
>few|TRBJ1-5|-|TRBV5-6
TGTGCCAGCAGCTTGGAAGGCGCCGGTCAGCCCCAGCATTTT
CASSLEGAGQPQHF
>-|TRBJ2-7|-|TRBV12-3/TRBV12-4
TGTGCCAGCAGTTTAGTCGGGCCAGTCTACGAGCTGTACTTC
CASSLVGPVYELYF
>-|TRBJ1-1|TRBD1|TRBV9
TGTGCCAGCAGCGGGAAGGGGTTGGGACAGCCGAACACTGAAGCTTTCTTT
CASSGKGLGQPNTEAFF
>-|TRBJ2-7|-|TRBV7-8
TGTGCCAGCAGCCGCCCGGCAGGGCCGCCCTACGAGCAGTACTTC
CASSRPAGPPYEQYF
>-|TRBJ1-2|-|TRBV5-1
TGCGCCAGCAGCAGCGGACACGACGGAACGGATGGCTACACCTTC
CASSSGHDGTDGYTF
>-|TRBJ2-5|-|TRBV6-5
TGTGCCAGCAGTTACGGCGGGGCAGTCCAAGAGACCCAGTACTTC
CASSYGGAVQETQYF
>-|TRBJ2-7|-|TRBV15
TGTGCCACCAGCAGTTGGGAGGAAACCTACGAGCAGTACTTC
CATSSWEETYEQYF
>-|TRBJ1-2|TRBD1|TRBV29-1
TGCAGCGTTGAACCCCCCGACAGGGATGGCTACACCTTC
CSVEPPDRDGYTF
>-|TRBJ2-3|-|TRBV4-3
TGCGCCAGCAGCCCTACGCAGCGATCCGGCACAGATACGCAGTATTTT
CASSPTQRSGTDTQYF
>-|TRBJ2-7|-|TRBV7-2
TGTGCCAGCAGCTTAGGACCCCGCTCCTACGAGCAGTACTTC
CASSLGPRSYEQYF
>few|TRBJ2-3|-|TRBV20-1
TGCAGTGCCCCTCCCCCTAGCACAGATACGCAGTATTTT
CSAPPPSTDTQYF
>-|TRBJ2-5|-|TRBV5-1
TGCGCCAGCAGCTTGGAGGAGGGGGGAAAGGAGACCCAGTACTTC
CASSLEEGGKETQYF
>-|TRBJ2-1|TRBD2|TRBV7-8
TGTGCCAGCAGCTCCGGCACGGGAGGGCGGAGTGAGCAGTTCTTC
CASSSGTGGRSEQFF